These T cell receptor beta chains were read from a single sample in a study of OX40 agonist ivuxolimab in advanced cancers. The data were produced by immunoSEQ multiplex PCR, yet TCRdb's version contains in-frame clones alone and is incomplete. The profile shows roughly 25,000 clones, around four fifths of them singletons. The sample here was CD4+ or CD8+ T cells sorted from blood, taken in a trial of the OX40 agonist ivuxolimab. The receptors derive from an adult with an advanced solid tumor such as melanoma, head and neck, liver or kidney cancer. CDR3s include the opening cysteine and the closing phenylalanine or tryptophan. D genes are given only for firm matches. Clone size is given for some rows only: seen once, a few or many times, or a class if the clone is expanded.

>TRBJ1-1|TRBV9|-|-
TGTGCCAGCAGCGCCGACCCAAACACTGAAGCTTTCTTT
CASSADPNTEAFF
>TRBJ1-2|TRBV20-1|-|-
TGCAGTGCTAGTTTCCCTGGTGGCTACACCTTC
CSASFPGGYTF
>TRBJ2-7|TRBV6-5|-|-
TGTGCCAGCAGTTACTCGGCGCTGGGTTCCTACGAGCAGTACTTC
CASSYSALGSYEQYF
>TRBJ2-2|TRBV5-1|TRBD2|-
TGCGCCAGCAGCTTCAGCGGGGGGGTCACCGGGGAGCTGTTTTTT
CASSFSGGVTGELFF
>TRBJ1-6|TRBV7-6|-|-
TGTGCCAGCAGCCGCTTTTTGGGGGGGGATAATTCACCCCTCCACTTT
CASSRFLGGDNSPLHF
>TRBJ1-1|TRBV27|-|-
TGTGCCAGCAGTTTGGGCAATCTCAGGAGGAACACTGAAGCTTTCTTT
CASSLGNLRRNTEAFF
>TRBJ1-1|TRBV28|-|once
TGTGCCAGCAGTTTAGGGAGCGTGAACACTGAAGCTTTCTTT
CASSLGSVNTEAFF
>TRBJ1-1|TRBV7-9|-|-
TGTGCCAGCTCTGACCGAGGCACTGAAGCTTTCTTT
CASSDRGTEAFF
>TRBJ2-3|TRBV30|-|once
TGTGCCTGGAGTCCCGGGGGCAGAGATACGCAGTATTTT
CAWSPGGRDTQYF
>TRBJ1-5|TRBV6-5|TRBD1|-
TGTGCCAGCAGCCAGGGACAGGGGATAAATCAGCCCCAGCATTTT
CASSQGQGINQPQHF
>TRBJ2-1|TRBV28|-|-
TGTGCCAGCAGTACCGCGGATGAGCAGTTCTTC
CASSTADEQFF
>TRBJ2-3|TRBV27|TRBD2|-
TGTGCCAGCAGGGAGTTAGCGGGAATAGATACGCAGTATTTT
CASRELAGIDTQYF
>TRBJ1-3|TRBV5-1|TRBD1|-
TGCGCCAGCAGCGCGGGACAGTACTCTGGAAACACCATATATTTT
CASSAGQYSGNTIYF
>TRBJ2-7|TRBV9|TRBD2|-
TGTGCCAGCAGCGTAGGGGTAGCGGGGGGCAACGAGCAGTACTTC
CASSVGVAGGNEQYF
>TRBJ2-6|TRBV5-4|-|-
TGTGCCAGCAGTTCCGGGACAACCTCTGGGGCCAACGTCCTGACTTTC
CASSSGTTSGANVLTF
>TRBJ1-2|TRBV7-2|TRBD1|-
TGTGCCAGCAGCTTTTCTTACAGGGGGGTTAGAGGAGGAGGCTACACCTTC
CASSFSYRGVRGGGYTF
>TRBJ2-2|TRBV10-2|-|-
TGCGCCAGCAGTGAGTGGAAGGAGGGTCGGGAGCTGTTTTTT
CASSEWKEGRELFF
>TRBJ2-7|TRBV9|-|-
TGTGCCAGCAGCGTAGGAGAAGACGAGCAGTACTTC
CASSVGEDEQYF
>TRBJ2-7|TRBV7-2|-|-
TGTGCCAGCAGCTTAGGGGTAGGTGGAACCTACGAGCAGTACTTC
CASSLGVGGTYEQYF
>TRBJ2-1|TRBV27|-|few
TGTGCCAGCAGTTTAACACTGGGCTACAATGAGCAGTTCTTC
CASSLTLGYNEQFF
>TRBJ1-2|TRBV19|-|-
TGTGCCAGTAGCGACCGACGACCAGGGGTCGGCTACACCTTC
CASSDRRPGVGYTF
>TRBJ2-2|TRBV6-5|-|-
TGTGCCAGCAGTTACTCCCGGACGGTACGGGAGCTGTTTTTT
CASSYSRTVRELFF
>TRBJ2-1|TRBV9|TRBD1|once
TGTGCCAGCAGCGTAGGGGACAGCTACAATGAGCAGTTCTTC
CASSVGDSYNEQFF
>TRBJ2-2|TRBV7-2|TRBD1|-
TGTGCCAGCACTGGACATCGGGACAGATACACCGGGGAGCTGTTTTTT
CASTGHRDRYTGELFF
>TRBJ1-1|TRBV7-2|-|once
TGTGCCAGCAGCTTCCAGGAACGGGTGAGGAACACTGAAGCTTTCTTT
CASSFQERVRNTEAFF
>TRBJ1-5|TRBV5-8|TRBD1|-
TGTGCCAGCAGCAATTGGACAGGGATAAATCAGCCCCAGCATTTT
CASSNWTGINQPQHF
>TRBJ2-3|TRBV6-6|-|-
TGTGCCAGCAGTCCGACAGAAGATACGCAGTATTTT
CASSPTEDTQYF
>TRBJ2-1|TRBV11-3|TRBD2|-
TGTGCCAGCAGTTGGAGGGAGGGATCCGGTGAGCAGTTCTTC
CASSWREGSGEQFF